These 31 T cell receptor beta chains came from one sample sequenced in a study of blood T cell repertoires in COVID-19. Profiling relied on immunoSEQ multiplex PCR, and the TCRdb table lists in-frame clones only, not all of them. The table has roughly 380,000 clones, roughly nine tenths seen once. The sample consisted of PBMCs or T cells enriched from blood (not recorded which). The receptors shown here come from a woman aged 25 to 45 who had recovered from COVID-19.

Concerning this clone: At one end the junction does not follow the germline gene, possibly because of a read error. The genes are TRBV30 and TRBJ1-2; D may be TRBD1 (6 bases). CDR3 length equals 11 residues. Germline V gives CDR1 GTSNPN, CDR2 SVGIG (reference sequence). The CDR3 is CAWRDYREFFF. The CDR3 DNA sequence: TGTGCCTGGAGGGATTACAGGGAATTCTTCTTC.

In its sample, this clone was seen once. The chain couples TRBV10-3 to TRBJ1-2, with TRBD1 matching 8 bases. Germline CDR1 and CDR2: ENHRY and SYGVKD. CDR3 length: 15 residues. The trim removed 10 bases at V and 0 bases at J, leaving 10 bases unmatched. CDR3: CATRSRTGSNYGYTF. The CDR3 DNA sequence: TGTGCCACCAGAAGCAGGACAGGGTCTAACTATGGCTACACCTTC.

V and J are TRBV4-2 and TRBJ2-3; TRBD2 agrees at 8 bases. CDR3 length: 17 residues. The germline CDR1 and CDR2 sequences are LGHNA and YNFKEQ. J lost 4 bases, V lost 1 base, and 10 bases had no gene match. CDR3 amino acids: CASSQGPAGEVADTQYF. CDR3 nucleotide sequence: TGTGCCAGCAGCCAAGGTCCAGCGGGAGAAGTCGCAGATACGCAGTATTTT.

The rearrangement joins TRBV10-3 to TRBJ1-5, with TRBD1 matching 9 bases. The CDR3 runs to 16 residues. The germline V gene has CDR1 ENHRY and CDR2 SYGVKD. V lost 2 bases, J lost 5 bases, and 7 bases stayed unmatched. CDR3 nucleotides: TGTGCCATCAGTGAGGGGGAAAACAGGGGGCATCAGCCCCAGCATTTT. It is translated as CAISEGENRGHQPQHF.

The J gene is TRBJ2-7, the V gene TRBV5-4; TRBD1 matches 8 bases. The V gene's germline CDR1 is SGHNT and CDR2 YYREEE (reference sequence). J gave up 6 bases and V 4 bases, and 9 bases lay outside the gene matches. This CDR3 is 14 amino acids long. This chain's CDR3 is CASSPQGAGTEQYF. CDR3 sequence (DNA): TGTGCCAGCAGCCCGCAGGGGGCCGGTACCGAGCAGTACTTC.

The chain recombines TRBV9 with TRBJ1-3; possibly TRBD1 for D (6 bases). CDR1 SGDLS and CDR2 YYNGEE come from the germline V gene. V was pared by 3 bases and J by 0 bases, with 13 bases between. The CDR3 extends over 16 amino acids. The CDR3 DNA follows: TGTGCCAGCAGCGCCGGGGGGCAAAGCTCTGGAAACACCATATATTTT. This codes for CASSAGGQSSGNTIYF.

This rearrangement joins TRBV6-4 to TRBJ2-1, with 10 bases lining up with TRBD2. The V and J ends lost 0 bases and 9 bases, in that order; junction bases with no gene match: 5. CDR1 and CDR2 (germline): MRHNA, SNTAGT. There are 15 residues in the CDR3. The CDR3 loop is CASSDSSGGATEQFF. CDR3 in DNA: TGTGCCAGCAGTGACTCAAGCGGGGGGGCGACTGAGCAGTTCTTC.

The rearrangement joins TRBV19 to TRBJ1-5; D may be TRBD1 (5 bases). This CDR3 contains 18 residues. Trimming shortened V by 6 bases and J by 2 bases, and 23 bases separated the two germline ends. The germline gives CDR1 LNHDA, CDR2 SQIVND (reference sequence). CDR3 residues: CASSPGVAGGFGNQPQHF. CDR3 sequence (DNA): TGTGCCAGTAGCCCCGGGGTCGCGGGGGGTTTTGGCAATCAGCCCCAGCATTTT.

The chain has TRBV5-4 and TRBJ1-2; TRBD1 might be the D (6 bases). V lost 4 bases to trimming and J lost 4 bases, with 14 bases between them. CDR1 SGHNT and CDR2 YYREEE come from the germline V gene (reference sequence). The CDR3 totals 14 residues. Here the CDR3 DNA reads TGTGCCAGCAGCCCTGACACAGGGCCCTATGGCTACACCTTC. This gives the protein CASSPDTGPYGYTF.

The chain carries TRBV28 and TRBJ2-7; weak D call: TRBD2 (5 bases). The V gene lost 6 bases and the J gene lost 7 bases, with 13 bases spanning the gap. The CDR3 length is 12 residues. Germline CDR1 and CDR2: MDHEN and SYDVKM. The CDR3 reads CASSRSWREQYF. CDR3 nucleotide sequence: TGTGCCAGCAGCCGATCCTGGAGGGAGCAGTACTTC.

V gene TRBV28 combines with J gene TRBJ2-4; 14 bases agree with TRBD2. The CDR3 loop spans 16 amino acids. The junction had 9 bases not matched to a gene; V was cut back by 6 bases and J by 8 bases. CDR1 MDHEN and CDR2 SYDVKM come from the germline V gene. The CDR3 protein is CASSPGTSGRYYIQYF. The CDR3 DNA reads TGTGCCAGCAGCCCCGGGACTAGCGGGAGATATTACATTCAGTACTTC.

The chain combines TRBV7-9 with TRBJ1-4; D gene uncertain. Trimming cost V 3 bases and J 7 bases, with 12 bases left between them. Germline V gene lookup returns CDR1 SEHNR and CDR2 FQNEAQ (reference sequence). The CDR3 contains 14 residues. The DNA for the CDR3 is TGTGCCAGCAGCTTCCAGGAATACAGTGAAAAACTGTTTTTT. It translates to CASSFQEYSEKLFF.

This rearrangement joins TRBV5-8 to TRBJ2-7, with 8 bases matching TRBD2. The CDR3 extends over 16 amino acids. The V gene end was trimmed by 0 bases and the J gene end by 4 bases; junction bases not matched to a gene: 9. Germline loops: CDR1 SGHTS, CDR2 YDEGEE. This chain's CDR3 is CASSLGGRGAAYEQYF. The CDR3 coding sequence is TGTGCCAGCAGCTTGGGTGGGCGGGGGGCAGCGTACGAGCAGTACTTC. The full variable domain, in which reference TRBV5-8 and TRBJ2-7 provide the parts outside the CDR3, is EAGVTQSPTHLIKTRGQQATLRCSPISGHTSVYWYQQALGLGLQFLLWYDEGEERNRGNFPPRFSGRQFPNYSSELNVNALELEDSALYLCASSLGGRGAAYEQYFGPGTRLTVT.

The chain recombines TRBV5-1 with TRBJ1-1; 7 bases are a match to TRBD1. The CDR3 contains 14 residues. With 0 bases clipped from V and 6 bases from J, the junction kept 5 bases outside the gene matches. The V gene's germline CDR1 is SGHRS and CDR2 YFSETQ. The CDR3: CASSLGDSFPEAFF. The CDR3 bases are TGCGCCAGCAGCTTGGGGGACAGTTTTCCTGAAGCTTTCTTT.

Of note for this clone: Different DNA sequences within this sample yield the same CDR3. The chain is built from TRBV10-3 and TRBJ1-5, with a possible D match to TRBD1 (5 bases). Trimming pared 6 bases from V and 2 bases from J, leaving 8 bases between. Germline lookup yields CDR1 ENHRY and CDR2 SYGVKD. The CDR3 is made up of 13 amino acids. The CDR3 DNA reads as TGTGCCATCAGGGGGACTGGCAATCAGCCCCAGCATTTT. Translating it yields CAIRGTGNQPQHF.

The chain uses TRBV7-9 and TRBJ1-2, with 8 bases that match TRBD1. The CDR3 spans 14 residues. J was trimmed by 2 bases and V by 4 bases; bases with no gene match: 3. CDR1 is SEHNR, CDR2 FQNEAQ, per germline (reference sequence). The CDR3 DNA reads TGTGCCAGCAGCTCATGGACAGGGAACTATGGCTACACCTTC. Its protein product is CASSSWTGNYGYTF.

The chain is built from TRBV3-1 (or the pseudogene TRBV3-2) and TRBJ2-1; 8 positions agree with TRBD2. Germline trimming cut 4 bases from V and 8 bases from J; bases unmatched to any gene: 10. Germline values: CDR1 LGHDT, CDR2 YNNKEL (reference sequence). The CDR3 totals 15 residues. The CDR3 coding sequence is TGTGCCAGCAGCCCCCCCGGGACTAGAAATGATGAGCAGTTCTTC. Its translation is CASSPPGTRNDEQFF.

The chain uses TRBV2 and TRBJ2-2; TRBD2 matches 8 bases. V lost 1 base and J lost 8; bases outside the gene matches: 6. The CDR3 runs 15 residues. CDR1 SNHLY and CDR2 FYNNEI come from the germline V gene. CDR3 nucleotides: TGTGCCAGCAGTGAAGTCGGGCGGGAGGCTGGGGAGCTGTTTTTT. Translated: CASSEVGREAGELFF.

V is TRBV28 and J is TRBJ1-3; TRBD1 agrees at 7 bases. V lost 1 base, J lost 0 bases, and 6 bases stayed unmatched. Germline V gene sequence: CDR1 MDHEN, CDR2 SYDVKM. There are 17 residues in the CDR3. CDR3 amino acids: CASSLSPGDSSGNTIYF. The DNA for the CDR3 is TGTGCCAGCAGTTTATCTCCCGGGGACAGCTCTGGAAACACCATATATTTT.

The chain uses TRBV28 and TRBJ1-6; no clear D. The CDR3 spans 17 residues. Deletions cut 3 bases from V and 0 bases from J, with 12 bases between. The germline V gene encodes CDR1 MDHEN and CDR2 SYDVKM. As DNA, the CDR3 is TGTGCCAGCAGTTTTGTGGCGGTGAGCTCCTATAATTCACCCCTCCACTTT. Its protein is CASSFVAVSSYNSPLHF.

V is TRBV5-1 and J is TRBJ1-1; no clear D. This CDR3 region has 15 residues. Trimming removed 0 bases from V and 2 bases from J, with 11 bases in between. Germline V gene lookup returns CDR1 SGHRS and CDR2 YFSETQ. CDR3 sequence (DNA): TGCGCCAGCAGCTTGGCCCCCGAGTACAACACTGAAGCTTTCTTT. It yields the protein CASSLAPEYNTEAFF.

The chain carries TRBV6-1 and TRBJ1-2; unclear D gene. V was shortened by 4 bases and J by 4 bases, with 22 bases between the two germline ends. The length of the CDR3 is 17 residues. Germline V gives CDR1 MNHNS, CDR2 SASEGT. The CDR3 nucleotides are TGTGCCAGCAGTGTGGAGGGAGCTCTACCCGGGCGCTATGGCTACACCTTC. Its translation: CASSVEGALPGRYGYTF.

The rearrangement uses TRBV30 and TRBJ1-2; weak D call: TRBD1 (5 bases). Trimming removed 2 bases from V and 1 base from J, with 14 bases in between. The CDR3 length is 15 residues. Per germline, CDR1 GTSNPN and CDR2 SVGIG (reference sequence). The CDR3 DNA sequence: TGTGCCTGGAGTCTCTCTGGGGGGGGTAACTATGGCTACACCTTC. Translated, it gives CAWSLSGGGNYGYTF.

This chain links TRBV3-1 (or the pseudogene TRBV3-2) with TRBJ2-2, with unresolved D. The germline V and J ends were trimmed by 6 bases and 5 bases, with 10 bases remaining between them. CDR3 length: 13 amino acids. CDR1 and CDR2 from the germline V gene are LGHDT and YNNKEL (reference sequence). CDR3 DNA sequence: TGTGCCAGCAGAATTACTTGGACCGGGGAGCTGTTTTTT. It encodes CASRITWTGELFF.

CDR3 in amino acids: CASSTSGGGYGYTF. The CDR3 DNA reads as TGTGCCAGCAGTACCAGCGGGGGCGGCTATGGCTACACCTTC. V and J are TRBV7-8 and TRBJ1-2; maybe TRBD1 (6 bases). V lost 6 bases, J lost 4 bases, and 15 bases lay in between. Germline V gives CDR1 SGHVS, CDR2 FQNEAQ. The CDR3 is 14 residues long.

The rearrangement links TRBV6-5 to TRBJ2-1; D unresolved. Germline CDR1 and CDR2: MNHEY and SVGAGI. V lost 8 bases and J lost 0, with 11 bases in between. The CDR3 covers 14 residues. CDR3 in DNA: TGTGCCAGCCTACTGGTGAGCTCCTACAATGAGCAGTTCTTC. Its translation: CASLLVSSYNEQFF.

This clone showed up just a few times. The J gene is TRBJ2-7, the V gene TRBV30, with a weak D call TRBD1 (6 bases). The CDR3 runs 15 residues. The V and J ends lost 2 bases and 2 bases respectively, with 16 bases between them. Germline assignment: CDR1 GTSNPN and CDR2 SVGIG (reference sequence). CDR3: CAWSPPAGAPYEQYF. As DNA, the CDR3 is TGTGCCTGGAGTCCTCCGGCAGGGGCCCCCTACGAGCAGTACTTC.

This clone has a single count. The chain recombines TRBV5-1 with TRBJ2-2; D not certain. Germline assignment: CDR1 SGHRS and CDR2 YFSETQ. V lost 0 bases, J lost 6 bases, and 12 bases lay in between. The CDR3 has 15 residues. The CDR3 spells CASSLGHLVAGELFF. In DNA form, the CDR3 reads TGCGCCAGCAGCTTGGGACATTTGGTAGCCGGGGAGCTGTTTTTT.

This clone was counted once. V gene TRBV6-5 combines with J gene TRBJ1-5; D ambiguous. V lost 4 bases and J 1 base, leaving 5 bases between the germline ends. There are 13 residues in the CDR3. The germline CDR1 and CDR2 sequences are MNHEY and SVGAGI. CDR3 sequence (DNA): TGTGCCAGCAGTTTACACAGCAATCAGCCCCAGCATTTT. This gives the protein CASSLHSNQPQHF.

A note on this clone: The same CDR3 arises from other DNA sequences in this sample as well. The chain employs TRBV7-2 and TRBJ2-7; 11 bases align to TRBD2. Germline V lookup: CDR1 SGHTA, CDR2 FQGNSA. The CDR3 spans 15 residues. V gave up 6 bases and J gave up 1 base; unmatched junction bases: 5. The chain's CDR3 is CASSFTSGGSYEQYF. In DNA, the CDR3 is TGTGCCAGCAGTTTTACTAGCGGGGGTTCCTACGAGCAGTACTTC.

The J gene is TRBJ2-5, the V gene TRBV7-9; 11 positions match TRBD2. V gave up 5 bases and J gave up 2 bases; unmatched junction bases: 7. Germline V gene lookup returns CDR1 SEHNR and CDR2 FQNEAQ (reference sequence). This CDR3 has 16 residues. The CDR3, as DNA: TGTGCCAGCAGCCCAAAGGGACTAGCGGAGCAAGAGACCCAGTACTTC. Translated, it gives CASSPKGLAEQETQYF.